This TCR beta chain was captured in a study of PD-1 blockade in classical Hodgkin lymphoma. Findings and limits, study-wide: Complete responders started with a diversity level that resembled newly diagnosed patients at baseline. What caused the repertoire differences, perhaps disease activity or prior therapy, remains undefined. Reported baseline diversity: healthy donors highest, relapsed/refractory patients lowest.

Germline CDR1 is SEHNR and CDR2 is FQNEAQ (reference sequence). This CDR3 is built from 13 residues. The germline V and J ends were trimmed by 3 bases and 4 bases, with 7 bases remaining between them. Notes on this clone: What it binds is not known.

Here immunoSEQ multiplex PCR was the method, and the copy in TCRdb shows in-frame clones only, minus some. Here the sample spans tens of thousands of clones, roughly 65% being singletons. Time point: cycle 4 day 1 (C4D1), after six to seven weeks of nivolumab. After autologous stem cell transplantation all patients relapsed, and prior brentuximab vedotin exposure differed between cohorts. The V gene is TRBV7-9, the J gene TRBJ2-1, with D unclear. The clonotype originates from a human donor with classical Hodgkin lymphoma. The specimen comprised peripheral blood mononuclear cells (PBMCs), sampled before the fourth cycle of nivolumab. CDR3 loop: CASSFVGYNEQFF. As DNA, the CDR3 is TGTGCCAGCAGCTTCGTGGGTTACAATGAGCAGTTCTTC.